These 19 T cell receptor beta chains share one sample of origin, sequenced in a study of shared T cell receptors in the human thymus. Some clones are missing from TCRdb's copy, which holds only in-frame ones; the method was immunoSEQ multiplex PCR. The table records hundreds of thousands of clones, about 87% of them present only once. These data were also filed under a second study, of human thymus T cells.

Specimen: thymocytes. The receptors derive from a boy in the first two years of life with a congenital heart defect.

On this clone: This same CDR3 is encoded by further DNA sequences in the sample. The chain is built from TRBV19 and TRBJ1-6, with a tentative D call TRBD1 (5 bases). The ends were cut back, 3 bases at V and 1 base at J, with 7 bases in the middle. The CDR3 is 15 amino acids. Germline CDR1 is LNHDA and CDR2 is SQIVND (reference sequence). CDR3 bases: TGTGCCAGTAGTATCAGGGTATCCTATAATTCACCCCTCCACTTT. It yields the protein CASSIRVSYNSPLHF.

This clone was detected a few times. This chain links TRBV4-3 with TRBJ2-7; 12 nucleotides agree with TRBD2. Losses at the gene ends were 0 bases for V and 0 bases for J; bases not matched to a gene: 12. CDR1 and CDR2 (germline): LGHNA, YSLEER. CDR3 size: 20 residues. CDR3 residues: CASSQERYGLAGLSSYEQYF. CDR3 sequence (DNA): TGCGCCAGCAGCCAAGAACGCTATGGACTAGCGGGACTAAGCTCCTACGAGCAGTACTTC.

The J gene is TRBJ1-6, the V gene TRBV5-1; tentatively, D is TRBD1 (5 bases). The CDR3 covers 16 residues. In germline, CDR1 is SGHRS, CDR2 YFSETQ. V shed 2 bases and J shed 4 bases, with 13 bases lying between them. This CDR3 is CASSLRRGWYNSPLHF. CDR3 sequence (DNA): TGCGCCAGCAGCTTACGAAGGGGTTGGTATAATTCACCCCTCCACTTT.

The chain has TRBV9 and TRBJ2-7; a possible D gene is TRBD1 (6 bases). This CDR3 has 16 amino acids. V dropped 3 bases and J dropped 3 bases, with 19 bases sitting between them. Germline CDR1 and CDR2: SGDLS and YYNGEE. The CDR3 DNA reads as TGTGCCAGCAGCGCCTACCCCGGGACACCTAGCTACGAGCAGTACTTC. It encodes CASSAYPGTPSYEQYF.

The rearrangement links TRBV25-1 to TRBJ1-2; the match to TRBD1 covers 7 bases. Germline CDR1 MGHDK, CDR2 SYGVNS. There are 15 residues in the CDR3. The V segment lost 5 bases and the J segment 2 bases; nucleotides outside the gene matches: 8. CDR3 bases: TGTGCCAGCAGTATTCGGACAGGAGAAAACTATGGCTACACCTTC. Translating gives CASSIRTGENYGYTF.

The chain recombines TRBV14 with TRBJ2-1, with TRBD1 identical over 11 bases. Germline V gives CDR1 SGHDN, CDR2 FVKESK. The CDR3 consists of 17 residues. Unmatched junction bases numbered 10, after V lost 3 bases and J lost 6 bases. The CDR3 region has the DNA TGTGCCAGCAGCCAGAGGGACAGGGGGTTATTTTTCAATGAGCAGTTCTTC. Translation gives CASSQRDRGLFFNEQFF.

V and J are TRBV29-1 and TRBJ2-7; 9 bases match TRBD1. The germline gives CDR1 SQVTM, CDR2 ANQGSEA. V lost 3 bases, J lost 2 bases, and 5 bases stayed unmatched. The CDR3 has 14 residues. The chain's CDR3 is CSVEPGTGTYEQYF. CDR3 in DNA: TGCAGCGTTGAGCCCGGGACAGGGACCTACGAGCAGTACTTC.

The V call is TRBV27, the J call TRBJ1-5; 10 positions agree with TRBD1. Germline CDR1 reads MNHEY; CDR2 reads SMNVEV (reference sequence). This CDR3 region has 13 residues. V lost 8 bases, J lost 4 bases, and 2 bases stayed unmatched. CDR3 sequence reads: CASGTGENQPQHF. CDR3 in DNA: TGTGCCAGCGGGACAGGGGAAAATCAGCCCCAGCATTTT.

CDR3 sequence reads: CASSPQTPSGRDTQYF. DNA for the CDR3: TGTGCCAGCAGTCCACAAACACCTAGCGGGAGAGATACGCAGTATTTT. The chain has TRBV27 and TRBJ2-3; 10 positions agree with TRBD2. Germline V CDR1 and CDR2: MNHEY, SMNVEV (reference sequence). This CDR3 is 16 amino acids long. With V trimmed by 5 bases and J by 5 bases, 10 bases remained unmatched.

This clone showed up just once. The chain links TRBV15 to TRBJ1-5; maybe TRBD1 (6 bases). Trimming left V 0 bases short and J 3 bases short, with 18 bases between. The CDR3 spans 18 residues. Germline V gives CDR1 LNHNV, CDR2 YYDKDF (reference sequence). CDR3 protein: CATSRDLRSGDDNQPQHF. CDR3 sequence (DNA): TGTGCCACCAGCAGAGATCTTCGGTCAGGGGACGACAATCAGCCCCAGCATTTT.

This sequence joins TRBV27 and TRBJ2-1; 8 positions agree with TRBD2. Per germline, CDR1 MNHEY and CDR2 SMNVEV (reference sequence). This CDR3 region has 14 residues. J gave up 7 bases and V 6 bases, and 8 bases lay outside the gene matches. In DNA, the CDR3 is TGTGCCAGCAGCGGGCGGGGGGTCGCGAATGAGCAGTTCTTC. This codes for CASSGRGVANEQFF.

The CDR3 DNA follows: TGTGCCAGTAGTATCCTGAACACCGGGGAGCTGTTTTTT. It is translated as CASSILNTGELFF. This chain connects TRBV19 to TRBJ2-2; no clear D gene. Looked up from germline, CDR1 is LNHDA and CDR2 is SQIVND (reference sequence). There are 13 residues in the CDR3. The V gene lost 3 bases and the J gene lost 1 base, with 3 bases spanning the gap. Combining the CDR3 with reference TRBV19 and TRBJ2-2 gives the whole variable domain DGGITQSPKYLFRKEGQNVTLSCEQNLNHDAMYWYRQDPGQGLRLIYYSQIVNDFQKGDIAEGYSVSREKKESFPLTVTSAQKNPTAFYLCASSILNTGELFFGEGSRLTVL.

The V call is TRBV4-3, the J call TRBJ1-2, with 7 bases matching TRBD1. The CDR3 consists of 17 residues. Germline assignment: CDR1 LGHNA and CDR2 YSLEER. The junction had 14 bases not matched to a gene; V was cut back by 3 bases and J by 4 bases. The CDR3: CASSQHSKPGQLYGYTF. The CDR3 DNA sequence: TGCGCCAGCAGCCAGCATTCTAAACCGGGACAGCTCTATGGCTACACCTTC.

The rearrangement links TRBV27 to TRBJ2-1, with 11 bases fitting TRBD2. Germline-derived CDR1 and CDR2 are MNHEY and SMNVEV (reference sequence). This CDR3 contains 13 residues. Trimming took 7 bases from V and 7 from J; bases not matched to a gene: 3. CDR3 region: CASTGLAGNEQFF. In nucleotides, the CDR3 is TGTGCCAGCACCGGACTAGCGGGTAATGAGCAGTTCTTC.

This sequence joins TRBV20-1 and TRBJ2-5, with a tentative D call TRBD1 (5 bases). The CDR3 is 11 residues long. CDR1 and CDR2 from the germline V gene are DFQATT and SNEGSKA (reference sequence). The CDR3 nucleotides are TGCAGGGGGCGTGAAGAAGAGACCCAGTACTTC. Encoded protein: CRGREEETQYF.

This chain links TRBV5-1 with TRBJ2-6; D may be TRBD1 (6 bases). Trimming took off 3 bases at V and 0 bases at J, with 13 bases between the two ends. Germline lookup yields CDR1 SGHRS and CDR2 YFSETQ. There are 17 residues in the CDR3. In nucleotides, the CDR3 is TGCGCCAGCAGCTGGACAGTACAAACCTCTGGGGCCAACGTCCTGACTTTC. It specifies CASSWTVQTSGANVLTF.

The chain is built from TRBV5-1 and TRBJ2-3, with 7 bases fitting TRBD1. This CDR3 comprises 16 residues. Germline CDR1 is SGHRS and CDR2 is YFSETQ. J gave up 8 bases and V 3 bases, and 15 bases lay outside the gene matches. The CDR3 nucleotides read TGCGCCAGCAGCTCCGCCCCCGACAGGGCCTCGGGTACGCAGTATTTT. Protein product: CASSSAPDRASGTQYF. Full variable domain (remainder filled in from reference TRBV5-1 and TRBJ2-3): KAGVTQTPRYLIKTRGQQVTLSCSPISGHRSVSWYQQTPGQGLQFLFEYFSETQRNKGNFPGRFSGRQFSNSRSEMNVSTLELGDSALYLCASSSAPDRASGTQYFGPGTRLTVL.

The V gene is TRBV14, the J gene TRBJ1-2, with D unclear. Trimming stripped 0 bases from V and 8 bases from J, with 25 bases between. This CDR3 is 18 amino acids long. The germline V gene encodes CDR1 SGHDN and CDR2 FVKESK. The CDR3 bases are TGTGCCAGCAGCCAAGACACGGGCACCGGGGTATTGAGAGACGGCTACACCTTC. This gives the protein CASSQDTGTGVLRDGYTF.

CDR3 amino acids: CASSSADRSSYEQYF. The CDR3 DNA reads TGTGCCAGCAGCTCCGCAGACAGGTCCTCCTACGAGCAGTACTTC. The rearrangement joins TRBV7-9 to TRBJ2-7, with D possibly being TRBD1 (6 bases). Between the trimmed V and J ends, which lost 4 bases and 0 bases, there was a span of 13 bases. The CDR3 has 15 residues. Germline V gene sequence: CDR1 SEHNR, CDR2 FQNEAQ (reference sequence).